The TCR beta chain under discussion was sequenced for a study of CD8 T cells in Susac syndrome. Age- and sex-matched healthy donors served as the control group. TEMRA cells underwent FACS enrichment and CD8+ and CD4+ T cells underwent negative isolation. J gave up 1 base and V 2 bases, and 3 bases lay outside the gene matches. The CDR3 consists of 16 residues. Germline V lookup: CDR1 KGHDR, CDR2 SFDVKD. Random hexamers primed reverse transcription of about 0.5 to 1 ug RNA. Amplification of the TCR beta CDR3 was carried out by immunoSEQ multiplex PCR, which spanned a total of 54 Vbeta and 13 Jbeta segments. TCRdb re-analysed the immunoSEQ multiplex PCR reads in MiXCR, keeping a single row per CDR3 protein. The sample gives roughly 200,000 distinct CDR3 sequences, approximately 94% of which show up once; about 0.1% is in the top ten.

The sequence derives from a human donor in good health. The chain uses TRBV24-1 and TRBJ2-5; 10 bases map to TRBD1. Sequenced input: CD4+ T cells from PBMCs. As DNA, the CDR3 is TGTGCCACCAGTGATTGGGGACAGGGGACCCAAGAGACCCAGTACTTC. Translating it yields CATSDWGQGTQETQYF.